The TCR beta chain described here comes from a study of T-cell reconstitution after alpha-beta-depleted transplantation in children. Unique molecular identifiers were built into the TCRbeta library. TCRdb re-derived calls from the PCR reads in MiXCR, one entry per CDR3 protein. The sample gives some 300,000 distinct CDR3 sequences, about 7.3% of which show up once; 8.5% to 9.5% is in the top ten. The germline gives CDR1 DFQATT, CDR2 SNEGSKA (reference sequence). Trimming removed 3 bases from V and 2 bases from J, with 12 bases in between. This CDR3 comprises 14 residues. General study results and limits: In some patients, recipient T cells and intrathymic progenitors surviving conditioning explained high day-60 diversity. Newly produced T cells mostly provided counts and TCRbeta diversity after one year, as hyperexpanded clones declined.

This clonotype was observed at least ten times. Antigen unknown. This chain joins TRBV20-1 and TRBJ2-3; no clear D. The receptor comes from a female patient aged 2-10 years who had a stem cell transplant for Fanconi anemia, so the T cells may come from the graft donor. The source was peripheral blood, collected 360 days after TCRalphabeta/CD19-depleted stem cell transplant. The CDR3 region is CSASMGWDTDTQYF. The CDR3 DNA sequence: TGCAGTGCTAGTATGGGGTGGGACACAGATACGCAGTATTTT.